The clone carrying this T cell receptor beta chain has just a few counts. Its antigen is not identified. The CDR3 has 15 residues. CDR1 and CDR2 from the germline V gene are ENHRY and SYGVKD. V shed 0 bases and J 5 bases; nucleotides not matched to a gene: 3. The source of the sample is a study of regulatory T cells in long-lasting Graves disease. Turning to the study itself: Patients newly diagnosed with Graves' had been on antithyroid drugs for under 3 months.

The time point here: newly diagnosed GD, antithyroid drugs for less than 3 months. TCR sequences were obtained from RNA taken from PBMCs. Points from the study as a whole: Limited samples may have lowered accuracy.

Library construction for TCR beta used iRepertoire HTBI primers and Arm-PCR of CDR3 regions. TCRdb reprocessed the multiplex PCR reads with MiXCR, giving one entry per CDR3 protein. The sample has hundreds of thousands of distinct CDR3 sequences; around 15% are singletons. The data also belong to a second study, concerning T cells in Graves' hyperthyroidism and ophthalmopathy. From that paper: The diagnostic basis comprised clinical symptoms, serum thyroxine and TRAb, thyroid ultrasound and orbital computed tomography.

The source of this sequence is a man aged 18 to 29 with Graves disease. The starting material was peripheral blood mononuclear cells (PBMCs), obtained at new diagnosis, from a patient treated with antithyroid drugs. The V gene is TRBV10-3, the J gene TRBJ2-1, with 8 bases that match TRBD2. CDR3 protein: CAISESTSGHNEQFF. In DNA form, the CDR3 reads TGTGCCATCAGTGAGTCTACTAGCGGCCACAATGAGCAGTTCTTC.